A single sample is the source of the 11 T cell receptor beta chains below, sequenced in a study of T cell repertoires in cytomegalovirus infection. TCRdb re-called the reads through MiXCR, storing one row per CDR3 protein. This table holds about 740,000 distinct CDR3 sequences, roughly 35% found once. Sequencing was carried out using PBMCs. Every receptor here comes from a human donor in good health (CMV status not recorded). Some clones in this sample may be carry-over from other donors' samples.

The rearrangement links TRBV7-9 to TRBJ2-4, with 8 bases aligning to TRBD1. The V gene end was trimmed by 5 bases and the J gene end by 4 bases; junction bases not matched to a gene: 7. The CDR3 covers 15 residues. Per the germline V gene, CDR1 is SEHNR and CDR2 is FQNEAQ (reference sequence). CDR3 sequence: CASSPGQGGKNIQYF. DNA of the CDR3: TGTGCCAGCAGCCCAGGACAGGGTGGGAAAAACATTCAGTACTTC.

The sample holds many counts of this clonotype. The chain employs TRBV4-1 and TRBJ2-1; D not resolved. This CDR3 has 13 residues. Between the trimmed V and J ends, which lost 4 bases and 10 bases, there was a span of 14 bases. Per the germline V gene, CDR1 is MGHRA and CDR2 is YSYEKL. The CDR3, as DNA: TGCGCCAGCAGCCGAGAAGACATGGGAGAGCAGTTCTTC. Translating it yields CASSREDMGEQFF.

The chain combines TRBV20-1 with TRBJ2-2; D is unresolved. Trimming took off 3 bases at V and 2 bases at J, with 7 bases between the two ends. The CDR3 consists of 13 residues. Germline CDR1 reads DFQATT; CDR2 reads SNEGSKA (reference sequence). CDR3 nucleotides: TGCAGTGCTAGGCGGAAAAACACCGGGGAGCTGTTTTTT. Translated, it gives CSARRKNTGELFF.

This clonotype was recorded a few times. V is TRBV10-3 and J is TRBJ1-3; D gene unclear. V lost 0 bases to trimming and J lost 0 bases, with 6 bases between them. The CDR3 extends over 15 amino acids. The germline CDR1 and CDR2 sequences are ENHRY and SYGVKD. CDR3 bases: TGTGCCATCAGTGAGTCGTTCAGCTCTGGAAACACCATATATTTT. Protein sequence: CAISESFSSGNTIYF.

The V gene is TRBV7-2, the J gene TRBJ1-3, with D uncertain. CDR1 is SGHTA, CDR2 FQGNSA, per germline. Trimming shortened V by 5 bases and J by 3 bases, and 14 bases separated the two germline ends. This CDR3 region has 15 residues. CDR3 sequence reads: CASSLPPGNGNTIYF. For the CDR3, the DNA is TGTGCCAGCAGCCTTCCCCCAGGCAATGGAAACACCATATATTTT.

CDR3 amino acids: CASRRGQGAGNTIYF. The CDR3 region has the DNA TGTGCCAGCAGACGCGGACAGGGGGCAGGAAACACCATATATTTT. The J gene is TRBJ1-3, the V gene TRBV7-2; TRBD1 matches 11 bases. This CDR3 spans 15 amino acids. Germline V gene sequence: CDR1 SGHTA, CDR2 FQGNSA. Trimming removed 6 bases from V and 4 bases from J; junction bases left unmatched: 5.

V is TRBV4-2 and J is TRBJ2-5; D may match TRBD1 or TRBD2 (5 bases each). V shed 4 bases and J shed 3 bases, with 18 bases lying between them. This CDR3 region has 16 residues. CDR1 and CDR2 (germline): LGHNA, YNFKEQ. For the CDR3, the DNA is TGTGCCAGCAGCCCGAGGGGCTACCCGACGGAAGAGACCCAGTACTTC. Its translation is CASSPRGYPTEETQYF.

V and J are TRBV6-6 and TRBJ2-1; a weak D match, TRBD1 (6 bases). CDR1 is MNHNY and CDR2 is SVGAGI in the germline V gene (reference sequence). Trimming shortened V by 5 bases and J by 6 bases, and 11 bases separated the two germline ends. The CDR3 sequence is 13 residues long. CDR3 in DNA: TGTGCCAGCAGTGACCACAGGGCCAATGAGCAGTTCTTC. Its protein is CASSDHRANEQFF.

The J gene is TRBJ2-7, the V gene TRBV5-5; 8 bases fit TRBD2. This CDR3 comprises 14 residues. Germline V gene sequence: CDR1 SGHKS, CDR2 YYEKEE (reference sequence). The ends lost 7 bases at V and 0 bases at J; junction bases unmatched: 6. The CDR3 reads CASLASGFSYEQYF. The CDR3 bases are TGTGCCAGCTTGGCTAGCGGGTTCTCCTACGAGCAGTACTTC.

In this sample, this clonotype turned up a few times. This chain connects TRBV12-3 or TRBV12-4 to TRBJ2-4; 10 bases align to TRBD2. The CDR3 covers 17 residues. The ends lost 4 bases at V and 8 bases at J; junction bases unmatched: 14. This CDR3 is CASSSTTSGIKRYIQYF. The CDR3 DNA sequence: TGTGCCAGCAGTTCCACAACTAGCGGGATTAAGAGATACATTCAGTACTTC.

Only a few counts were recorded for this clonotype. The rearrangement joins TRBV19 to TRBJ1-1; D unresolved. The CDR3 is 14 amino acids. Germline V gene lookup returns CDR1 LNHDA and CDR2 SQIVND (reference sequence). Trimming cost V 3 bases and J 4 bases, with 12 bases left between them. CDR3 DNA: TGTGCCAGTAGTATGACACCGCGGGGCACTGAAGCTTTCTTT. It specifies CASSMTPRGTEAFF.